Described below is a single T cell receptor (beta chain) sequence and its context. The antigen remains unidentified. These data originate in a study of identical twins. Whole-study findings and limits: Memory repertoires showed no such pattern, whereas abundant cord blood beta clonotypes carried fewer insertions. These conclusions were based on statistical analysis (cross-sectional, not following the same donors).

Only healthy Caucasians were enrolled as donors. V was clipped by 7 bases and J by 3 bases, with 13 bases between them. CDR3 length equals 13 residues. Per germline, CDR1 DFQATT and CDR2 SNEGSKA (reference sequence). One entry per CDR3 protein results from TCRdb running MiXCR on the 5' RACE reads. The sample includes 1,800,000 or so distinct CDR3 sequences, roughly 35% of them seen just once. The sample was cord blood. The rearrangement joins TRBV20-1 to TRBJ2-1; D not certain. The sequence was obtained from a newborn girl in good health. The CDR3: CSVRAPLYNEQFF. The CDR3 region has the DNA TGCAGTGTCCGGGCTCCCCTCTACAATGAGCAGTTCTTC.